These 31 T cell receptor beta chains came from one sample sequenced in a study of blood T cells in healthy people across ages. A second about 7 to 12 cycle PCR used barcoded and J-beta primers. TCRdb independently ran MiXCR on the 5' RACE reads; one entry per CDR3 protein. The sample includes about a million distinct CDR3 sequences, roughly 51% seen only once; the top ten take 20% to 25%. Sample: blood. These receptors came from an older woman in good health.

CDR3 in DNA: TGTGCCAGCAGTCCCCGCCCCGGACGCCCCGGCAATTCACCCCTCCACTTT. Amino acids: CASSPRPGRPGNSPLHF. The J gene is TRBJ1-6, the V gene TRBV27; D unclear. Per germline, CDR1 MNHEY and CDR2 SMNVEV (reference sequence). CDR3 length: 17 amino acids. V was pared by 5 bases and J by 7 bases, with 21 bases between.

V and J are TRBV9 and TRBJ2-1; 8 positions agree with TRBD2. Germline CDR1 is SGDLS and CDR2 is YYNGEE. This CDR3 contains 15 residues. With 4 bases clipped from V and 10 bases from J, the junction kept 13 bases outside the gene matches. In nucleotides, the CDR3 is TGTGCCAGCAGCCCCTCCAGCGGGAGCTATGAGGAGCAGTTCTTC. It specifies CASSPSSGSYEEQFF.

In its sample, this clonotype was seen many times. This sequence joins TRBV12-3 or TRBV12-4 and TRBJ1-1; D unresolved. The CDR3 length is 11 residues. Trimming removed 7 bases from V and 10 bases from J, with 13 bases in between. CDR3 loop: CASTLKSRAFF. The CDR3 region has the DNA TGTGCCAGCACCCTTAAAAGTAGAGCTTTCTTT.

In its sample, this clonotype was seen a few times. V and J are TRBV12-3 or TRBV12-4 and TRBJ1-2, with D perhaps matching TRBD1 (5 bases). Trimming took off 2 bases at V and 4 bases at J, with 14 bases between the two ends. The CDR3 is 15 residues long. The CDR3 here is CASSLQWGSGYGYTF. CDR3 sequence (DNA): TGTGCCAGCAGTTTACAGTGGGGGTCAGGCTATGGCTACACCTTC.

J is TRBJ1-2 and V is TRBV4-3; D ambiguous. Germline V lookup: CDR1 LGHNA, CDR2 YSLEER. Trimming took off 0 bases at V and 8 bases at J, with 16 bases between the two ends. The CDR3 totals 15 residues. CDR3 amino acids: CASSQEIGGPVGYTF. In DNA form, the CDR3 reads TGCGCCAGCAGCCAAGAAATTGGAGGACCCGTGGGCTACACCTTC.

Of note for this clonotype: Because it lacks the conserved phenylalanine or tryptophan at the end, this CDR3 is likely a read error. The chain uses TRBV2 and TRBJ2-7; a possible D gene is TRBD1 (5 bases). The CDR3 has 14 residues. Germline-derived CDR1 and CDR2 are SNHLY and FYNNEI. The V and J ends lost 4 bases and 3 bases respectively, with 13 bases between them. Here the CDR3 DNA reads TGTGCCAGCAGTGGAGGTTGGGGCGTCTACGAGCAGTACCTC. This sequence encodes CASSGGWGVYEQYL.

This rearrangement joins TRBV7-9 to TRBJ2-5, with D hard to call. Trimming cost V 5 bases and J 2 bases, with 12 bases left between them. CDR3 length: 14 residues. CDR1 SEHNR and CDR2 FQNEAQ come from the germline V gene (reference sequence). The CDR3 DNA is TGTGCCAGCAGCGTAGGTTTGGAGCAAGAGACCCAGTACTTC. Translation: CASSVGLEQETQYF.

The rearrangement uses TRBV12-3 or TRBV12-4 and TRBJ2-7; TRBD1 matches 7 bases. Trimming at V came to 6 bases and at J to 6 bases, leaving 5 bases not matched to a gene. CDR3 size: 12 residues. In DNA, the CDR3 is TGTGCCAGCAGAAGACAGGGATCCGAGCAGTACTTC. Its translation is CASRRQGSEQYF.

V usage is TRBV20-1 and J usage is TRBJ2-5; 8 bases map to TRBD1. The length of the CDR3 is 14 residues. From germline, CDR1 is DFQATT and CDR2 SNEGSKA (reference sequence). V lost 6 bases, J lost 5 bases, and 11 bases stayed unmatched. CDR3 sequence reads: CSASPGTGSETQYF. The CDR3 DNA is TGCAGTGCCAGCCCCGGGACAGGTTCGGAGACCCAGTACTTC.

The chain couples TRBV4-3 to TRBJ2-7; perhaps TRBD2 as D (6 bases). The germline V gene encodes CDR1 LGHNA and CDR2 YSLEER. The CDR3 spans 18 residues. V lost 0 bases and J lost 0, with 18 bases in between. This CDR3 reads CASSQEAADSGSSYEQYF. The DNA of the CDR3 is TGCGCCAGCAGCCAAGAGGCGGCGGACTCCGGGAGCTCCTACGAGCAGTACTTC.

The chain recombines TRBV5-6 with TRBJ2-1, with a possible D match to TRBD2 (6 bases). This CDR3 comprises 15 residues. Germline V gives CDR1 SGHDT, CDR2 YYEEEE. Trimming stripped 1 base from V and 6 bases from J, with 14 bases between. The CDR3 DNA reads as TGTGCCAGCAGCTTGTTAGCGGCCGGGTTCAATGAGCAGTTCTTC. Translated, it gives CASSLLAAGFNEQFF.

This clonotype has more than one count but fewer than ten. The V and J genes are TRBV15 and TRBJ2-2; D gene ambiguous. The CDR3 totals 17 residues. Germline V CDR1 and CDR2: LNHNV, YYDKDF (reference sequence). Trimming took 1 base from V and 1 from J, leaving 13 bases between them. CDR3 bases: TGTGCCACCAGCAGAGTTAAGGGCCCAAAGAACACCGGGGAGCTGTTTTTT. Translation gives CATSRVKGPKNTGELFF.

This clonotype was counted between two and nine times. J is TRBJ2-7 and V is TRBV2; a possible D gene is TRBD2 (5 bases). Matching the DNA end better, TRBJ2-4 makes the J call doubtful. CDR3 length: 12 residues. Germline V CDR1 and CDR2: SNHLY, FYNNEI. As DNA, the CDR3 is TGTGCCAGCAACCTGGGCGAGGGCATTCAGTACTTC. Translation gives CASNLGEGIQYF.

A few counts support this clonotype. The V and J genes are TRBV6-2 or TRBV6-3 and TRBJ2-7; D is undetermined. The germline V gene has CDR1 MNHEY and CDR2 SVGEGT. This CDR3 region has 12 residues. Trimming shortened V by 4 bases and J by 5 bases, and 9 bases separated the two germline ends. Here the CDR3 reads CASSLEMDEQYF. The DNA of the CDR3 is TGTGCCAGCAGTTTAGAGATGGACGAGCAGTACTTC.

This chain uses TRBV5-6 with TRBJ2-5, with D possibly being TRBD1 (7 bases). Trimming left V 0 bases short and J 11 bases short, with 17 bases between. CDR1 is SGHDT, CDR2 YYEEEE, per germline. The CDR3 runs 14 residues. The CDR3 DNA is TGTGCCAGCAGCTTGGGTCACAGGGGAGGAGAGCAGTACTTC. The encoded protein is CASSLGHRGGEQYF.

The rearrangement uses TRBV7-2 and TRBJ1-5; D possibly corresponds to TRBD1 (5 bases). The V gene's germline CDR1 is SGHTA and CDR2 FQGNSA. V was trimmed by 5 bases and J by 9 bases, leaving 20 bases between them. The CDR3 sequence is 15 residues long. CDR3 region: CASSRTDSRPMPQHF. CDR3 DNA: TGTGCCAGCAGCCGAACAGACAGCCGACCCATGCCCCAGCATTTT.

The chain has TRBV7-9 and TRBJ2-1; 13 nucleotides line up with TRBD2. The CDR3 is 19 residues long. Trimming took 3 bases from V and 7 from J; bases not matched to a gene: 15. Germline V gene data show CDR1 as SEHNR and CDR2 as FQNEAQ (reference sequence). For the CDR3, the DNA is TGTGCCAGCAGCTTGGGGGCCGACCCACTAGCGGGAGGGCCTAATGAGCAGTTCTTC. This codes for CASSLGADPLAGGPNEQFF.

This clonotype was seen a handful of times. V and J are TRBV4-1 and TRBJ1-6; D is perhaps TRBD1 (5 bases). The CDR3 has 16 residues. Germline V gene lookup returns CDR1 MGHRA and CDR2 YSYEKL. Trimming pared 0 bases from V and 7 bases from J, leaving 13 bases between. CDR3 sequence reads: CASSQELGRRNSPLHF. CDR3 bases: TGCGCCAGCAGCCAAGAGTTGGGACGGAGGAATTCACCCCTCCACTTT.

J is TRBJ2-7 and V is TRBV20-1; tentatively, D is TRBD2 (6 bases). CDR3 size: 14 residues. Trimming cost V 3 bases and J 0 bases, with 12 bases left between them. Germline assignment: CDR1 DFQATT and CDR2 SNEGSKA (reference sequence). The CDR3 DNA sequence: TGCAGTGCTAGGTCGGGGGTGTTCTCCTACGAGCAGTACTTC. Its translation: CSARSGVFSYEQYF.

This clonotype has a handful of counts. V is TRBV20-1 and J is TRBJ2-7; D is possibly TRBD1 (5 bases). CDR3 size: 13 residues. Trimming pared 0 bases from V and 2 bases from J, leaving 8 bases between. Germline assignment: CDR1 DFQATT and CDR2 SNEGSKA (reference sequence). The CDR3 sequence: CSAREGLTYEQYF. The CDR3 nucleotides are TGCAGTGCTAGAGAGGGGCTGACCTACGAGCAGTACTTC.

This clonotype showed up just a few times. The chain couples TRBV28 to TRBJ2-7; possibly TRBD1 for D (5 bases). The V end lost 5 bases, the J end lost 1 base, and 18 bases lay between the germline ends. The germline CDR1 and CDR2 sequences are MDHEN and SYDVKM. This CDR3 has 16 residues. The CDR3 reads CASSPPRQTGSYEQYF. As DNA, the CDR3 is TGTGCCAGCAGTCCTCCTAGACAGACCGGGTCCTACGAGCAGTACTTC.

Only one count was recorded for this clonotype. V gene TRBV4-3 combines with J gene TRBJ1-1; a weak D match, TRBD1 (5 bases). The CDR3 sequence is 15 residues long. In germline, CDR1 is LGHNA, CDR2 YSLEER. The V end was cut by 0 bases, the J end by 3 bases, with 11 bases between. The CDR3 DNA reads TGCGCCAGCAGCCAAGACCAGGGTTCGCACACTGAAGCTTTCTTT. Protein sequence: CASSQDQGSHTEAFF.

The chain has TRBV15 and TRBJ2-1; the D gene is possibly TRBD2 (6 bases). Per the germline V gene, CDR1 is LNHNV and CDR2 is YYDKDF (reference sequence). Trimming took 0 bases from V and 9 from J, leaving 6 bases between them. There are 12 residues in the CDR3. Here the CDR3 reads CATSRDGGEQFF. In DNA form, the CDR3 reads TGTGCCACCAGCAGAGACGGGGGTGAGCAGTTCTTC.

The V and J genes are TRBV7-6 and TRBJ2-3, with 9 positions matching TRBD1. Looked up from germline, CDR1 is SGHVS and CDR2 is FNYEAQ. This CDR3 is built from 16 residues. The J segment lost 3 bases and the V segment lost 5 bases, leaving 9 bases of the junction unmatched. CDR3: CASSPGRGQGTDTQYF. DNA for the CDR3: TGTGCCAGCAGCCCGGGGAGGGGACAGGGTACAGATACGCAGTATTTT.

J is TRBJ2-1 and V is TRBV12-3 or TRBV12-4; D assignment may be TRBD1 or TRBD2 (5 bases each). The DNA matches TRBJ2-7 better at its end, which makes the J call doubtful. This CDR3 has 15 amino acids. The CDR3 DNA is TGTGCCAGCAGCCCGGGACGAGGGCCCTACAATGAGCAGTACTTC. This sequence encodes CASSPGRGPYNEQYF.

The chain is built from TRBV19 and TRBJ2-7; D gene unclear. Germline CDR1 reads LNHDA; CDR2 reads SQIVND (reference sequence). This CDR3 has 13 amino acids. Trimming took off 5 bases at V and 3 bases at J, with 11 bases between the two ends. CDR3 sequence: CASSGFDIYEQYF. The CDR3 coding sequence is TGTGCCAGTAGTGGATTCGACATCTACGAGCAGTACTTC. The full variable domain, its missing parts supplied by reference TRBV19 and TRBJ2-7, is DGGITQSPKYLFRKEGQNVTLSCEQNLNHDAMYWYRQDPGQGLRLIYYSQIVNDFQKGDIAEGYSVSREKKESFPLTVTSAQKNPTAFYLCASSGFDIYEQYFGPGTRLTVT.

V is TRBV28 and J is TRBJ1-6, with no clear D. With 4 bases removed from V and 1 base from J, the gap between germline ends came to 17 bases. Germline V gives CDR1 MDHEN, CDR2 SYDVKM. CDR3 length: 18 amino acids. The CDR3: CASSSPGYLGSYNSPLHF. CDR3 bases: TGTGCCAGCAGTTCCCCGGGTTACCTCGGGTCCTATAATTCACCCCTCCACTTT.

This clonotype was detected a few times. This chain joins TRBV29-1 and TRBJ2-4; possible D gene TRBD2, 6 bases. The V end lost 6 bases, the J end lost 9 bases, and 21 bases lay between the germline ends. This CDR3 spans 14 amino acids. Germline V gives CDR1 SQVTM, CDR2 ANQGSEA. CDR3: CSVSESGTEGIQYF. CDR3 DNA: TGCAGCGTCTCCGAATCAGGGACGGAGGGCATTCAGTACTTC.

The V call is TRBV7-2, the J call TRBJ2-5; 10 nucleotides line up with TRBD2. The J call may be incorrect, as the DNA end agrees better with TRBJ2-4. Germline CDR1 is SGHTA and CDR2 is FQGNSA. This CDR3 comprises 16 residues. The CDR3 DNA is TGTGCCAGCAGCCCTGGACTAGCGGATTACGAAAACATTCAGTACTTC. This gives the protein CASSPGLADYENIQYF.

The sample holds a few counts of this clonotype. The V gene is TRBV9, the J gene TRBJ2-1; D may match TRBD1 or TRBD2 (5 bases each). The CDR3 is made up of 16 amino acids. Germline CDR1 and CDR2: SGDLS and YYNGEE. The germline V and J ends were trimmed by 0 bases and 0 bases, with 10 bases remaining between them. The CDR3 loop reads CASSVGGSSSYNEQFF. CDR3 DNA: TGTGCCAGCAGCGTAGGGGGGAGCAGCTCCTACAATGAGCAGTTCTTC.

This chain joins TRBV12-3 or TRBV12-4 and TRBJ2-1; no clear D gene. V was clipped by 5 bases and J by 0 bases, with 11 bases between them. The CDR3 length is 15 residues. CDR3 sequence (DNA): TGTGCCAGCAGTAATAGCCGCAGCTCCTACAATGAGCAGTTCTTC. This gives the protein CASSNSRSSYNEQFF.